This record looks at one TCR beta chain sequence and its context. Clones were sequenced by immunoSEQ multiplex PCR, and TCRdb holds only the in-frame ones, with some missing. This sample has 70,000 to 75,000 clones, with approximately 92% found just once. In germline, CDR1 is SGHNT, CDR2 YYREEE (reference sequence). There are 16 residues in the CDR3. V lost 4 bases to trimming and J lost 4 bases; unmatched junction nucleotides: 9. The sample is drawn from a study of T cell changes during pregnancy in multiple sclerosis. The TCR sequence derives from a female donor with multiple sclerosis, enrolled in a pregnancy study. The starting material was peripheral blood, obtained before pregnancy. The V gene is TRBV5-4, the J gene TRBJ2-5, with 11 bases lining up with TRBD1. The CDR3, as DNA: TGTGCCAGCAGCCCCGGACAGGGGGCCCCCGGAGAGACCCAGTACTTC. Protein product: CASSPGQGAPGETQYF.